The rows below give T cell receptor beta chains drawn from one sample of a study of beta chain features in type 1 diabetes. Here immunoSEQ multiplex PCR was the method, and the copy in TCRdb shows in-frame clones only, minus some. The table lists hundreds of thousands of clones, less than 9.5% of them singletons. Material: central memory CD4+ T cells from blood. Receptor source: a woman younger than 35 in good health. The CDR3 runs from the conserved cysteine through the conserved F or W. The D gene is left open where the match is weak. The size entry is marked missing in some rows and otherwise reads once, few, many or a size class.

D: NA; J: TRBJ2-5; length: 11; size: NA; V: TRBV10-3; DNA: TGTGCCAGCAACACCGACCAAACCCAGTACTTC; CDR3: CASNTDQTQYF
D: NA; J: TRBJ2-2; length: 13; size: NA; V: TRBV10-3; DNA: TGTGCCATCAGTGACCAGGCCACCGGGGAGCTGTTTTTT; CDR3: CAISDQATGELFF
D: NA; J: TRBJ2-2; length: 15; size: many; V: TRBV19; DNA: TGTGCCAGTAGTGCCGGGGGAATCCCAGTCGGGGAGCTGTTTTTT; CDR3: CASSAGGIPVGELFF
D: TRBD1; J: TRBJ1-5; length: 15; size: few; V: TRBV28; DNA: TGTGCCAGCAGTTTATATAGGGGGCGAGTTCAGCCCCAGCATTTT; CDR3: CASSLYRGRVQPQHF
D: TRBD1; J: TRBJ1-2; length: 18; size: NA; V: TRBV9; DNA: TGTGCCAGCAGCGTAGTTGCGCTGGGCTTGGGACAGAACTATGGCTACACCTTC; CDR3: CASSVVALGLGQNYGYTF
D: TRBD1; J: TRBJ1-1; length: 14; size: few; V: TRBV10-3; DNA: TGTGCCATCAGTGAGTTCAAGGGGGCGCCGGTAGCTTTCTTT; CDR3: CAISEFKGAPVAFF
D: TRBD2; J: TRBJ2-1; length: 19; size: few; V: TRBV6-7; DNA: TGTGCCAGCAGTTACTTGGCTAGCGGGAGCCCAAACTCCTACAATGAGCAGTTCTTC; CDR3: CASSYLASGSPNSYNEQFF
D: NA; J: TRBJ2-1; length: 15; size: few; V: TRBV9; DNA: TGTGCCAGCAGGGATACCGGGAGTTCTTACAATGAGCAGTTCTTC; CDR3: CASRDTGSSYNEQFF
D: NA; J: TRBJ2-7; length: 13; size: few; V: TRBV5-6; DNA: TGTGCCAGCAGCTCGGACTATACCTACGAGCAGTACTTC; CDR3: CASSSDYTYEQYF
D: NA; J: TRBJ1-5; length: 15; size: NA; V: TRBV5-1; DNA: TGCGCCAGCAGCTTACAGGGTGGCGGCAATCAGCCCCAGCATTTT; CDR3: CASSLQGGGNQPQHF
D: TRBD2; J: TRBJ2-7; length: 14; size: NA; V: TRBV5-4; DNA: TGTGCCAGCAGCCCTAGCGGGAGCCCCTACGAGCAGTACTTC; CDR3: CASSPSGSPYEQYF
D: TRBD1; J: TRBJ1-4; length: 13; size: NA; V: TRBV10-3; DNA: TGTGCCTCGACAGGGGGTTTTGATGAAAAACTGTTTTTT; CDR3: CASTGGFDEKLFF
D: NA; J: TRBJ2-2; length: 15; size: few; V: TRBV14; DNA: TGTGCCAGCAGCCAAGTCGGTCCGGGGGCCGGGGAGCTGTTTTTT; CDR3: CASSQVGPGAGELFF
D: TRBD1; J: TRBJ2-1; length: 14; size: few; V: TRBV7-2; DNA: TGTGCCAGCAGCTACCGGGACAGGGGCAATGAGCAGTTCTTC; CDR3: CASSYRDRGNEQFF
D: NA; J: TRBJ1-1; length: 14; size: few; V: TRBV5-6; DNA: TGTGCCAGCAGCTTGTACCAGGGAAGCACTGAAGCTTTCTTT; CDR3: CASSLYQGSTEAFF
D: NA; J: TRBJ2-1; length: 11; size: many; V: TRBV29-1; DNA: TGCAGCTCGACTAGTGGAGGTGAGCAGTTCTTC; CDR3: CSSTSGGEQFF
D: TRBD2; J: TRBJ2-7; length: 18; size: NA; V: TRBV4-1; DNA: TGCGCCAGCAGCCAATTGGGACTAGCGGGAGGAGGTAGTCTCGAGCAGTACTTC; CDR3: CASSQLGLAGGGSLEQYF
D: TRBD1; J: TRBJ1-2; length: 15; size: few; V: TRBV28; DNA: TGTGCCAGCAGCTCCCATGGACAGGGGGCAGGTGGCTACACCTTC; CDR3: CASSSHGQGAGGYTF
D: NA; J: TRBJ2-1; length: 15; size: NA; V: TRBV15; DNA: TGTGCCACCAGGCTGGGCGCAGGGCTCGACAATGAGCAGTTCTTC; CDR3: CATRLGAGLDNEQFF
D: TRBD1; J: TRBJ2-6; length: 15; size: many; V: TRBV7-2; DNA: TGTGCCAGCAGACGACAGGGGAATGGGGCCAACGTCCTGACTTTC; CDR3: CASRRQGNGANVLTF
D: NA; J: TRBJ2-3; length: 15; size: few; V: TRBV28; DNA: TGTGCCAGCAGTTTATGGGGACCTGGCACAGATACGCAGTATTTT; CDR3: CASSLWGPGTDTQYF
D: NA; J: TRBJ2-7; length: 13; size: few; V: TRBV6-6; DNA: TGTGCCAGCAGCCCCGGACTTTCCTACGAGCAGTACTTC; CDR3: CASSPGLSYEQYF
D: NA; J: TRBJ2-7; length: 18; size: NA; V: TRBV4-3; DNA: TGCGCCAGCAGCCAAGGGACCCTGTATTCTTCGGGCTCCTACGAGCAGTACTTC; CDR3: CASSQGTLYSSGSYEQYF
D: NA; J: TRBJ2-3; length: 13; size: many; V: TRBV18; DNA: TGTGCCAGCTCTCCACTCCGCACAGATACGCAGTATTTT; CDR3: CASSPLRTDTQYF
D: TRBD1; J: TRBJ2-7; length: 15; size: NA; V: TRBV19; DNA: TGTGCCAGTAGCGAGGGACAGGGGTACGGTTACGAGCAGTACTTC; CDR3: CASSEGQGYGYEQYF
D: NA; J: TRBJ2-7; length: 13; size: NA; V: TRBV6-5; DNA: TGTGCCAGCAGCTACGGACGCATTACCGAGCAGTACTTC; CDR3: CASSYGRITEQYF
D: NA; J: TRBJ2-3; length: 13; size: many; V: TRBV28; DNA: TGTGCCAGCAGTTTTTCAGTCCCAGATACGCAGTATTTT; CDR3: CASSFSVPDTQYF
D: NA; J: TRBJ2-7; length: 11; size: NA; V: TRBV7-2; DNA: TGTGCCAGCAGCCCCGGCTACGAGCAGTACTTC; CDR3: CASSPGYEQYF
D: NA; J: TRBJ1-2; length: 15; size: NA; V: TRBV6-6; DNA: TGTGCCAGCAGTTACTCCCGGGGAATCGGCTATGGCTACACCTTC; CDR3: CASSYSRGIGYGYTF
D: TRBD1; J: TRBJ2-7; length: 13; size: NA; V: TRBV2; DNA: TGTGCCAGCAGGAACGACAGGGCCTACGAGCAGTACTTC; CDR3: CASRNDRAYEQYF
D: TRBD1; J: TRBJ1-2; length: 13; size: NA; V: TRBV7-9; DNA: TGTGCCAGCAGCCCCGGGACAGATGATGGCTACACCTTC; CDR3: CASSPGTDDGYTF
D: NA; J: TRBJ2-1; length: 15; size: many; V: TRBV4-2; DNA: TGTGCCAGCAGCCAAGCGTCTTCCTTTTACAATGAGCAGTTCTTC; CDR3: CASSQASSFYNEQFF
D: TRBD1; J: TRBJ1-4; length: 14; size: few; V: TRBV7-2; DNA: TGTGCCAGCAGCCAGGGACAGGGTTTTGAAAAACTGTTTTTT; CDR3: CASSQGQGFEKLFF
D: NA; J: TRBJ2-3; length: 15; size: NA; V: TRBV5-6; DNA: TGTGCCAGCAGCTGGGGCGGGTGGAGCACAGATACGCAGTATTTT; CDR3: CASSWGGWSTDTQYF
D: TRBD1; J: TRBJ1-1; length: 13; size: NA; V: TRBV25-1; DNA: TGTGCCAGCACTCTGAGGGGGCGGACTGAAGCTTTCTTT; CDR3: CASTLRGRTEAFF
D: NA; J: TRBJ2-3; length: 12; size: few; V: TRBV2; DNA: TGTGCCAGCAGTGAACTAGCAGATACGCAGTATTTT; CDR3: CASSELADTQYF
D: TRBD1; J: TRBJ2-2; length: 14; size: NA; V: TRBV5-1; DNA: TGCGCCAGCAGATCGACAGGGGGCTCCGGGGAGCTGTTTTTT; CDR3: CASRSTGGSGELFF
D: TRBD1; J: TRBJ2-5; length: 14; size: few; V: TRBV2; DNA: TGTGCCAGCAGGGACGGGACAGGAAAAGAGACCCAGTACTTC; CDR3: CASRDGTGKETQYF
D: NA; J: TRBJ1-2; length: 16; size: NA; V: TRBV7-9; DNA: TGTGCCAGCAGCCGCGGGACATCGACCTTCTCTTATGGCTACACCTTC; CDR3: CASSRGTSTFSYGYTF
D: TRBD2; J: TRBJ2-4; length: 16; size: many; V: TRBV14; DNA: TGTGCCAGCAGCCAAGATCGACTAGCGGGAGGGAACATTCAGTACTTC; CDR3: CASSQDRLAGGNIQYF
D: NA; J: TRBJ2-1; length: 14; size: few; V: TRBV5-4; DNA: TGTGCCAGCAGCCGGCCTGAGGGGTACAATGAGCAGTTCTTC; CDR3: CASSRPEGYNEQFF
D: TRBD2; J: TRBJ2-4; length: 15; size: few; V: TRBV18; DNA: TGTGCCAGCTCTTCCCTAGCGGGAGGATTGGGCATTCAGTACTTC; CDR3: CASSSLAGGLGIQYF
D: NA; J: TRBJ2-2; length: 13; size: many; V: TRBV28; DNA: TGTGCCCACCGAGAGGGGAACACCGGGGAGCTGTTTTTT; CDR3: CAHREGNTGELFF
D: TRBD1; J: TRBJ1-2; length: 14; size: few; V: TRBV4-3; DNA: TGCGCCAGCAGCCAGCCCGGGACAGTCCTAGGCTACACCTTC; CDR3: CASSQPGTVLGYTF
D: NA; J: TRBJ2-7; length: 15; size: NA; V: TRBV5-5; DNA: TGTGCCAGCAGCTTGGATGGTACAGGGACATACGAGCAGTACTTC; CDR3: CASSLDGTGTYEQYF
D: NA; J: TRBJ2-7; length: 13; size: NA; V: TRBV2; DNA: TGTGCCAGCAGTGTAGACCACTCCTACGAGCAGTACTTC; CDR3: CASSVDHSYEQYF
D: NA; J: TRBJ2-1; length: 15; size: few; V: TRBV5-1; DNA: TGCGCCAGCAGCTTGCTCGGGGGCGCCTCCAATGAGCAGTTCTTC; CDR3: CASSLLGGASNEQFF
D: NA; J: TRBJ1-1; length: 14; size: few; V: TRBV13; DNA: TGTGCCAGCAGCTTATGGGAGGGACGGGCTGAAGCTTTCTTT; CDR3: CASSLWEGRAEAFF
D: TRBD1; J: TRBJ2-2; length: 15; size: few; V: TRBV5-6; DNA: TGTGCCAGCAGCCGGACAGGGAGCGGTTTGGGGGAGCTGTTTTTT; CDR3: CASSRTGSGLGELFF
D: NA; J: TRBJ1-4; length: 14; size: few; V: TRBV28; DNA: TGTGCCAGTTGGGACTCCGGGACTACGGAAAAACTGTTTTTT; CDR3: CASWDSGTTEKLFF
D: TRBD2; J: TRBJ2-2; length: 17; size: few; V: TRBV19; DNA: TGTGCCAGTAGTGTGGTCCCCGGGACTAGCGGTTCCGGGGAGCTGTTTTTT; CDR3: CASSVVPGTSGSGELFF
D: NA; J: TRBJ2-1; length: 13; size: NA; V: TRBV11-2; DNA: TGTGCCAGCAGCACCAGTCAGGGAGGTGAGCAGTTCTTC; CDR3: CASSTSQGGEQFF
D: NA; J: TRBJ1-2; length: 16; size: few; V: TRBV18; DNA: TGTGCCAGCTCACGGGGCGCCGGGGGCGATAACTATGGCTACACCTTC; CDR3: CASSRGAGGDNYGYTF
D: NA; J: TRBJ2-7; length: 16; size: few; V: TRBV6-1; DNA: TGTGCCAGCAGTGAATTATTCGGGGGAGCAGGCTACGAGCAGTACTTC; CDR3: CASSELFGGAGYEQYF
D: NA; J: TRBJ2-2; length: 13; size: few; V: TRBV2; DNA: TGTGCCAGCACTCGGGAGAACACCGGGGAGCTGTTTTTT; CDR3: CASTRENTGELFF
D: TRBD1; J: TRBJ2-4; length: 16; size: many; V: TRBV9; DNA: TGTGCCATTCCCTCCCACAGGGGCTGGAGGAAAAACATTCAGTACTTC; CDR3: CAIPSHRGWRKNIQYF
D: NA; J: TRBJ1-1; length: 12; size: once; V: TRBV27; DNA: TGTGCCAGCCGAAACCGGCTTCGTAAGGCTTTCTTT; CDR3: CASRNRLRKAFF
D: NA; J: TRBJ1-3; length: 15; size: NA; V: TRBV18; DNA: TGTGCCAGCTCACCCCCGGGAGCGTCGCGGAACACCATATATTTT; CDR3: CASSPPGASRNTIYF
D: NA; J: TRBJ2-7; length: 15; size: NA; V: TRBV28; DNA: TGTGCCAGCAGCTCTTTTGGGGACACCGCCTACGAGCAGTACTTC; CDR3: CASSSFGDTAYEQYF